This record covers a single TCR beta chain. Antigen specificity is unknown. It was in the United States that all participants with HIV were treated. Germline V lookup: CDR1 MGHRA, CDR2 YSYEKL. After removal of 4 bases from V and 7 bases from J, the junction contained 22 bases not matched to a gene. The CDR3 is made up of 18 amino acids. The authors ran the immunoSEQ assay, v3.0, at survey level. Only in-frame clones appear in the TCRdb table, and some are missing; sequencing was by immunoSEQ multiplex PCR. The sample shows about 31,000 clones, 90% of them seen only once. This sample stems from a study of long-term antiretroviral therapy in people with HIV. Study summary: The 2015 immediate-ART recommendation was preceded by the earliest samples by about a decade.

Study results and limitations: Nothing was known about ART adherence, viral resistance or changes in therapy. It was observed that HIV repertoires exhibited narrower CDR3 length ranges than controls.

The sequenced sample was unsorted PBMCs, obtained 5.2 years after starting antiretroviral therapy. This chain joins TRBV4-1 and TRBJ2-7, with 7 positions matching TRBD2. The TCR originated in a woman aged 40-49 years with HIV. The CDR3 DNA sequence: TGCGCCAGCAGCCCCTTCGGAGGTTCGGCCAAAGGAGCGGGAGAGCAGTACTTC. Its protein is CASSPFGGSAKGAGEQYF.